Presented here are 14 T cell receptor beta chains from one specimen sequenced in a study of T cells in Graves' hyperthyroidism and ophthalmopathy. It was RNA transcripts that yielded the amplified TCR beta CDR3 regions. The TCR CDR3 first-round RT-PCR relied on the HTBI primer set. MiXCR, applied by TCRdb to the multiplex PCR reads, yields one record per CDR3 protein. The sample holds about 400,000 distinct CDR3 sequences; 14% to 15% are singletons and the top ten take about 13%. The sequenced sample was blood. These receptor sequences come from a man aged 18 to 35 with Graves' ophthalmopathy.

The V gene is TRBV30, the J gene TRBJ1-5; D gene unclear. Germline-derived CDR1 and CDR2 are GTSNPN and SVGIG (reference sequence). CDR3 size: 14 residues. Trimming took off 6 bases at V and 4 bases at J, with 16 bases between the two ends. The CDR3 DNA reads TGTGCCTGTGCTGTGGGAAATAGAAATCAGCCCCAGCATTTT. The encoded protein is CACAVGNRNQPQHF.

This chain links TRBV28 with TRBJ1-2; D ambiguous. Germline V gives CDR1 MDHEN, CDR2 SYDVKM. The CDR3 spans 14 residues. Trimming shortened V by 5 bases and J by 6 bases, and 16 bases separated the two germline ends. The CDR3 nucleotides are TGTGCCAGCAGTCCTCCGGAGTCCTGTCATGGCTACACCTTC. Translation: CASSPPESCHGYTF.

Many counts were recorded for this clonotype. The rearrangement joins TRBV7-2 to TRBJ2-3; the D is unclear. V gave up 5 bases and J gave up 6 bases, with 12 bases separating them. The CDR3 covers 13 residues. Germline V gene data show CDR1 as SGHTA and CDR2 as FQGNSA. CDR3 nucleotide sequence: TGTGCCAGCAGCCCTATAAGCTCCGATACGCAGTATTTT. The encoded protein is CASSPISSDTQYF. The full variable domain, its missing parts supplied by reference TRBV7-2 and TRBJ2-3, is GAGVSQSPSNKVTEKGKDVELRCDPISGHTALYWYRQSLGQGLEFLIYFQGNSAPDKSGLPSDRFSAERTGGSVSTLTIQRTQQEDSAVYLCASSPISSDTQYFGPGTRLTVL.

This clonotype was observed a few times. V usage is TRBV7-2 and J usage is TRBJ1-1; D is uncertain. The germline V gene has CDR1 SGHTA and CDR2 FQGNSA. Between the trimmed V and J ends, which lost 5 bases and 9 bases, there was a span of 13 bases. The CDR3 has 12 amino acids. In DNA form, the CDR3 reads TGTGCCAGCAGCACTCGAGAAGGTAAAGCTTTCTTT. Encoded protein: CASSTREGKAFF.

At least ten counts were recorded for this clonotype. V is TRBV2 and J is TRBJ2-1; D is perhaps TRBD2 (6 bases). Between the trimmed V and J ends, which lost 4 bases and 2 bases, there was a span of 12 bases. This CDR3 is built from 15 residues. Germline V gene sequence: CDR1 SNHLY, CDR2 FYNNEI. This CDR3 reads CASSGRDLTYNEQFF. DNA for the CDR3: TGTGCCAGCAGTGGCCGGGACTTGACCTACAATGAGCAGTTCTTC.

This clonotype was seen repeatedly, ten times or more. The V and J genes are TRBV12-3 or TRBV12-4 and TRBJ1-2; weak D call: TRBD1 (6 bases). V was clipped by 6 bases and J by 3 bases, with 11 bases between them. CDR3 length: 13 amino acids. Here the CDR3 DNA reads TGTGCCAGCAGGCGGGACATCCACTATGGCTACACCTTC. This gives the protein CASRRDIHYGYTF.

This clonotype came up many times. The chain recombines TRBV20-1 with TRBJ2-1, with 8 bases aligning to TRBD2. The CDR3 runs to 14 residues. The V and J ends lost 4 bases and 9 bases, in that order; junction bases with no gene match: 11. Germline loops: CDR1 DFQATT, CDR2 SNEGSKA (reference sequence). The CDR3 reads CSATRTSTRGEQFF. The DNA of the CDR3 is TGCAGTGCTACCCGGACTAGCACCAGGGGTGAGCAGTTCTTC.

Turning to this clonotype: This may arise from a read error, as a much more abundant clone is one base away. The chain couples TRBV24-1 to TRBJ2-3, with D possibly TRBD1 on 5 matching bases. Trimming left V 5 bases short and J 0 bases short, with 14 bases between. The CDR3 runs to 16 residues. Germline lookup yields CDR1 KGHDR and CDR2 SFDVKD. In DNA form, the CDR3 reads TGTGCCACCAGTGTTCCACAGGAGACTAGCACAGATACGCAGTATTTT. Protein product: CATSVPQETSTDTQYF.

The genes are TRBV4-1 and TRBJ1-1; tentatively, D is TRBD1 (5 bases). Trimming took 1 base from V and 1 from J, leaving 10 bases between them. CDR1 and CDR2 from the germline V gene are MGHRA and YSYEKL. The CDR3 extends over 15 amino acids. As DNA, the CDR3 is TGCGCCAGCAGCCAAGTTGGGGCTGGGAACACTGAAGCTTTCTTT. Amino acids: CASSQVGAGNTEAFF.

This clonotype was counted ten times or more. The chain employs TRBV18 and TRBJ1-2; 12 nucleotides agree with TRBD1. CDR3 length: 16 amino acids. The trim removed 3 bases at V and 0 bases at J, leaving 2 bases unmatched. CDR1 and CDR2 (germline): KGHSH, LQKENI. The CDR3 region is CASSPGTGGANYGYTF. The CDR3, as DNA: TGTGCCAGCTCACCCGGGACAGGGGGCGCTAACTATGGCTACACCTTC.

The table lists this clonotype with many counts. V usage is TRBV2 and J usage is TRBJ1-1; no clear D. Trimming left V 6 bases short and J 1 base short, with 9 bases between. The CDR3 is 13 amino acids. CDR1 SNHLY and CDR2 FYNNEI come from the germline V gene. The CDR3 nucleotides are TGTGCCAGCAGCGCTGACAAGAACACTGAAGCTTTCTTT. It specifies CASSADKNTEAFF.

This clonotype was seen at least ten times. V gene TRBV18 combines with J gene TRBJ1-1, with D unresolved. The V end lost 2 bases, the J end lost 7 bases, and 11 bases lay between the germline ends. Germline assignment: CDR1 KGHSH and CDR2 LQKENI. The CDR3 totals 13 residues. The CDR3 DNA is TGTGCCAGCTCACCAGGGCATCCCGGTGAAGCTTTCTTT. Protein: CASSPGHPGEAFF.

This clonotype was seen ten or more times. The chain employs TRBV7-9 and TRBJ2-7; 10 bases match TRBD1. The germline V gene encodes CDR1 SEHNR and CDR2 FQNEAQ (reference sequence). CDR3 size: 15 residues. V lost 1 base, J lost 4 bases, and 4 bases stayed unmatched. CDR3 region: CASSLGTGGGYEQYF. The DNA for the CDR3 is TGTGCCAGCAGCTTAGGGACAGGGGGTGGGTACGAGCAGTACTTC.

This clonotype came up once. This rearrangement joins TRBV20-1 to TRBJ1-1, with TRBD1 identical over 11 bases. With V trimmed by 5 bases and J by 0 bases, 8 bases remained unmatched. The germline CDR1 and CDR2 sequences are DFQATT and SNEGSKA (reference sequence). The CDR3 spans 16 residues. CDR3 sequence: CSAPGTGGYMNTEAFF. The CDR3 DNA reads as TGCAGTGCTCCGGGGACAGGGGGATATATGAACACTGAAGCTTTCTTT.